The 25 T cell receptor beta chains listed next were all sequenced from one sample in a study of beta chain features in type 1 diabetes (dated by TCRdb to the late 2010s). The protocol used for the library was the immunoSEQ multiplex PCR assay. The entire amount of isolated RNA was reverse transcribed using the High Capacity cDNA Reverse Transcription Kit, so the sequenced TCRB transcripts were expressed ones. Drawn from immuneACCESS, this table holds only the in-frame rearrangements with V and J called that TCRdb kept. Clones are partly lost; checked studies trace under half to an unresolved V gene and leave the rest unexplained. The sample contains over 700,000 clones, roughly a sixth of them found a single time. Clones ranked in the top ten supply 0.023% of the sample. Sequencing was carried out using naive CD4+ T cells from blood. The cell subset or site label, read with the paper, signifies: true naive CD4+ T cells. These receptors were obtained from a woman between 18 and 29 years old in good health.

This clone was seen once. As DNA, the CDR3 is TGTGCCAGCAGTTCCACTAGCGGGAGCAATGAGCAGTTCTTC. Translation: CASSSTSGSNEQFF. The V gene is TRBV6-6, the J gene TRBJ2-1, with TRBD2 identical over 11 bases. Germline CDR1 reads MNHNY; CDR2 reads SVGAGI (reference sequence). Trimming took 4 bases from V and 6 from J; bases not matched to a gene: 2. This CDR3 is built from 14 residues.

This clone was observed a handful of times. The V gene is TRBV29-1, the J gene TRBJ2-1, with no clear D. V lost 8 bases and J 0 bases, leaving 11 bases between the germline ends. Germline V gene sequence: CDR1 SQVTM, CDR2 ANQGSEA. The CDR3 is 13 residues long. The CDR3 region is CSTEDSSYNEQFF. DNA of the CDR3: TGCAGCACCGAGGATAGCTCCTACAATGAGCAGTTCTTC.

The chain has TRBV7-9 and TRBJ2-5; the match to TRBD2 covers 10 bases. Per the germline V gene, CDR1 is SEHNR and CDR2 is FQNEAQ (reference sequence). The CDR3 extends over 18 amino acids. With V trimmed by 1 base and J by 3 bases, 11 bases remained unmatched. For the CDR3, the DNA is TGTGCCAGCAGCTTAGTATTGATCCTAGCGGGAGTAAAAGAGACCCAGTACTTC. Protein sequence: CASSLVLILAGVKETQYF.

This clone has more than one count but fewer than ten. CDR3 protein: CASSIEPRDPYGYTF. In DNA form, the CDR3 reads TGTGCCAGTAGTATAGAACCTCGGGACCCCTATGGCTACACCTTC. V usage is TRBV19 and J usage is TRBJ1-2; maybe TRBD1 (5 bases). Germline values: CDR1 LNHDA, CDR2 SQIVND (reference sequence). V lost 0 bases to trimming and J lost 4 bases, with 12 bases between them. The CDR3 sequence is 15 residues long.

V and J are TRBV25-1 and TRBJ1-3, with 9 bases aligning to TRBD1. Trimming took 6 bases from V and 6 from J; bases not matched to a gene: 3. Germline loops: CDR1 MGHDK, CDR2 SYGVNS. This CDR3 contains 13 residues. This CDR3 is CASSTGGINTIYF. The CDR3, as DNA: TGTGCCAGCAGCACAGGGGGCATAAACACCATATATTTT.

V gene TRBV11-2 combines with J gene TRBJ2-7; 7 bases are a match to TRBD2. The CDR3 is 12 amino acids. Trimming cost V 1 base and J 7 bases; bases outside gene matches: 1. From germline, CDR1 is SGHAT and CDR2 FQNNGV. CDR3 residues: CASSLGAGEQYF. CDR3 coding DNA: TGTGCCAGCAGCTTAGGAGCGGGGGAGCAGTACTTC.

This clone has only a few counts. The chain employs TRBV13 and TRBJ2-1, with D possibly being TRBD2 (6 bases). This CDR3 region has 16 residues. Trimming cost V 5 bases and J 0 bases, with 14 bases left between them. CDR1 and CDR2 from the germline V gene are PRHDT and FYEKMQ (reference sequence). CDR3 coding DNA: TGTGCCAGCAGCAGGGACTTTCAAAGCTCCTACAATGAGCAGTTCTTC. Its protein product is CASSRDFQSSYNEQFF.

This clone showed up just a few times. The CDR3 reads CASSSGTSGYEQYF. The DNA for the CDR3 is TGTGCCAGCAGCTCCGGGACTAGCGGATACGAGCAGTACTTC. The rearrangement links TRBV13 to TRBJ2-7; 11 nucleotides agree with TRBD2. This CDR3 has 14 residues. Germline values: CDR1 PRHDT, CDR2 FYEKMQ (reference sequence). Trimming removed 4 bases from V and 4 bases from J; junction bases left unmatched: 3.

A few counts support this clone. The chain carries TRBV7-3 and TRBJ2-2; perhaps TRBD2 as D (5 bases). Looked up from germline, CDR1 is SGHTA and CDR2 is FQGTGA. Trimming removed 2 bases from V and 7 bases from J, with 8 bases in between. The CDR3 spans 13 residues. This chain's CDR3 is CASSLEGIGELFF. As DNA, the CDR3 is TGTGCCAGCAGCTTAGAGGGAATCGGGGAGCTGTTTTTT.

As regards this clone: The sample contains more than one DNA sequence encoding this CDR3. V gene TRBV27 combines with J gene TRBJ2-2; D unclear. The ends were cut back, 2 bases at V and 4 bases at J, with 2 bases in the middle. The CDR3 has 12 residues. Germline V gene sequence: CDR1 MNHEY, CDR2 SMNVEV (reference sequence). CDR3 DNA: TGTGCCAGCAGTTTAGGCACCGGGGAGCTGTTTTTT. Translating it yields CASSLGTGELFF.

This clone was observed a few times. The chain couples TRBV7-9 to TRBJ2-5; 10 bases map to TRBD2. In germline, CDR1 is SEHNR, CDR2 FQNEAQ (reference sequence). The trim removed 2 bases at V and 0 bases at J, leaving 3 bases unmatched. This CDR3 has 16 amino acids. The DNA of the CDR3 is TGTGCCAGCAGCTTAAATGGACTAGCGGACCAAGAGACCCAGTACTTC. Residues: CASSLNGLADQETQYF.

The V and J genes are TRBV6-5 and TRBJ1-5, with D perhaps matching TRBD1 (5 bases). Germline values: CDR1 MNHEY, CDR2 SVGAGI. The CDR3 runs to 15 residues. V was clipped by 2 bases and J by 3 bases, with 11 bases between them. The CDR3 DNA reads TGTGCCAGCAGTTACAGCGCAGGGCTCAATCAGCCCCAGCATTTT. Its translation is CASSYSAGLNQPQHF.

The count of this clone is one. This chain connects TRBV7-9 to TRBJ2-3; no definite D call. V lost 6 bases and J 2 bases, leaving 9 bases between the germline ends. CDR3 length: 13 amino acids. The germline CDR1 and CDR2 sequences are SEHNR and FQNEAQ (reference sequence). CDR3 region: CASSSFSTDTQYF. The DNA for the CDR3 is TGTGCCAGCAGTAGTTTCTCCACAGATACGCAGTATTTT.

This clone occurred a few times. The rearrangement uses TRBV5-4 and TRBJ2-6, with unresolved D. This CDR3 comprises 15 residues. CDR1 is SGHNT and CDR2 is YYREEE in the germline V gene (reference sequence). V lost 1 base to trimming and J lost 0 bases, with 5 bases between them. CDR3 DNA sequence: TGTGCCAGCAGCTTGCGCCTCTCTGGGGCCAACGTCCTGACTTTC. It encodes CASSLRLSGANVLTF.

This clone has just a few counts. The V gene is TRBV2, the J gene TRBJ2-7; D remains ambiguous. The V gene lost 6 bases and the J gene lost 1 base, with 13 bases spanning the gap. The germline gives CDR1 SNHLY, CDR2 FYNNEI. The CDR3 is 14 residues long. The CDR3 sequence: CASRVEALSYEQYF. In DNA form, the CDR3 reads TGTGCCAGCAGAGTGGAAGCACTATCCTACGAGCAGTACTTC. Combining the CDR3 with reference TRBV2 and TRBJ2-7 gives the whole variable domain EPEVTQTPSHQVTQMGQEVILRCVPISNHLYFYWYRQILGQKVEFLVSFYNNEISEKSEIFDDQFSVERPDGSNFTLKIRSTKLEDSAMYFCASRVEALSYEQYFGPGTRLTVT.

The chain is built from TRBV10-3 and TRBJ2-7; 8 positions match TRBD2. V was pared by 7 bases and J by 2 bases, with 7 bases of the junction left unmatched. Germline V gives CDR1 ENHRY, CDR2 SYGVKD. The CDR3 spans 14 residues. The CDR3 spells CAITPSGQAYEQYF. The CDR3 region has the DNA TGTGCCATCACCCCTAGCGGGCAAGCCTACGAGCAGTACTTC.

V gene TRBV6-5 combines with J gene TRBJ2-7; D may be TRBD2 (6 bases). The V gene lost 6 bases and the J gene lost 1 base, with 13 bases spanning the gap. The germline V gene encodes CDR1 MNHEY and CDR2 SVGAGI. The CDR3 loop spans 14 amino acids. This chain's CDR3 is CASRSGRTSYEQYF. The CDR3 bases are TGTGCCAGCAGGAGCGGGCGGACTTCCTACGAGCAGTACTTC.

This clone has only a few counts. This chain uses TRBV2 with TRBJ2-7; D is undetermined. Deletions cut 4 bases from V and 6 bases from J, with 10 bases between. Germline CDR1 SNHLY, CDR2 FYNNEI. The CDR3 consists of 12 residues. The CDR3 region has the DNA TGTGCCAGCAGTGCGACTTCTCCCGAGCAGTACTTC. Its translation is CASSATSPEQYF.

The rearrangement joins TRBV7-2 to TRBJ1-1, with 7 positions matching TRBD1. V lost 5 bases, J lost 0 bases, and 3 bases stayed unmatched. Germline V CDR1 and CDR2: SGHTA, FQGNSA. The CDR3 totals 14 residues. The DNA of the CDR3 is TGTGCCAGCAGCACACAGGGGCTGAACACTGAAGCTTTCTTT. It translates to CASSTQGLNTEAFF.

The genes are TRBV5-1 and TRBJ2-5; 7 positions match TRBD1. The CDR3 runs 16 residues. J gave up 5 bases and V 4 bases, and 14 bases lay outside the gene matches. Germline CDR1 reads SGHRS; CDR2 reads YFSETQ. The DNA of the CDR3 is TGCGCCAGCAGCCTAGGACAGGCCCCATCGGGGGAGACCCAGTACTTC. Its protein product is CASSLGQAPSGETQYF.

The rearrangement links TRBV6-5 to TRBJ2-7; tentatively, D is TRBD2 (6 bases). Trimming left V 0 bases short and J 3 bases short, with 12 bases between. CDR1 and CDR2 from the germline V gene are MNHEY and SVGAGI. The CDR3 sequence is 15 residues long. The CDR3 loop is CASSYSAGGNYEQYF. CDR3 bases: TGTGCCAGCAGTTACTCAGCCGGCGGGAACTACGAGCAGTACTTC.

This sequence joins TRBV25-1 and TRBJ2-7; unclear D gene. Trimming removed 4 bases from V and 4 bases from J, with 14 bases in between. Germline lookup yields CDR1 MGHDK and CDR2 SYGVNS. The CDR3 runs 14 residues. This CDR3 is CASSAAGGTYEQYF. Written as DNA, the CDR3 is TGTGCCAGCAGTGCAGCAGGCGGTACTTACGAGCAGTACTTC.

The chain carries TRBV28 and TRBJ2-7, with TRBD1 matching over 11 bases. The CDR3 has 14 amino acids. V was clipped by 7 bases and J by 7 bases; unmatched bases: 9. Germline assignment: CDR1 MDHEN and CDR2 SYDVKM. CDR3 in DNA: TGTGCCAGCAACGGACAGGGGGCAAGGCGGGAGCAGTACTTC. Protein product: CASNGQGARREQYF.

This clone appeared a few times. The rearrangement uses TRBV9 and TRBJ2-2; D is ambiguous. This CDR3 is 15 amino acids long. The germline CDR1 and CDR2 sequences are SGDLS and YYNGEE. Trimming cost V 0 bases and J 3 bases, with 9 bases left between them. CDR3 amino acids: CASSVELRDTGELFF. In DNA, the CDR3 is TGTGCCAGCAGCGTAGAGCTAAGGGACACCGGGGAGCTGTTTTTT. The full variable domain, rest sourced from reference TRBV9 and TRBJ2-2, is DSGVTQTPKHLITATGQRVTLRCSPRSGDLSVYWYQQSLDQGLQFLIQYYNGEERAKGNILERFSAQQFPDLHSELNLSSLELGDSALYFCASSVELRDTGELFFGEGSRLTVL.

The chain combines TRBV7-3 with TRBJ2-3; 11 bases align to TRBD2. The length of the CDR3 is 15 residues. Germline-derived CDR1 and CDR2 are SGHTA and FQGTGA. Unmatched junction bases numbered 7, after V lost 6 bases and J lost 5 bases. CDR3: CASRPRLAGLDTQYF. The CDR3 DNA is TGTGCCAGCAGACCTAGACTAGCGGGATTAGATACGCAGTATTTT.